The rows below give T cell receptor beta chains drawn from one sample of a study of shared clonotypes between healthy human individuals. The repertoire was sequenced with immunoSEQ multiplex PCR; TCRdb's copy has only in-frame clones and lacks some. The repertoire holds fewer than 550,000 clones, about 80% seen once, with around an eighth in the top ten. Sequencing used PBMCs. These receptors were obtained from a woman aged 35 to 49 in good health. Some clones in this sample may be carry-over from other donors' samples. Both conserved end residues are part of each CDR3. D genes are given only for firm matches. Not all rows give a size; the values are once, few, many and, for expanded clones, a class.

cdr3_length,v_call,j_call,d_call,clone_size,cdr3_nt,cdr3_aa
14,TRBV7-6,TRBJ2-1,.,few,TGTGCCAGCAGCTTAACGGGAACCTACAATGAGCAGTTCTTC,CASSLTGTYNEQFF
16,TRBV9,TRBJ2-7,TRBD2,few,TGTGCCAGCAGCGTAGATAGGATAGCGGGCCCGTACGAGCAGTACTTC,CASSVDRIAGPYEQYF
14,TRBV6-6,TRBJ2-1,.,once,TGTGCCAGCAGTTTCTGGGGCAAGGAGCATGAGCAGTTCTTC,CASSFWGKEHEQFF
15,TRBV27,TRBJ2-7,TRBD2,.,TGTGCCAGCAGTTTCAGCGGGAGCATCTCCTACGAGCAGTACTTC,CASSFSGSISYEQYF
13,TRBV7-3,TRBJ2-5,.,.,TGTGCCAGCAGCTCAGGAACCGATGGGACCCAGTACTTC,CASSSGTDGTQYF
14,TRBV2,TRBJ2-5,.,many,TGTGCCAGCAGTGCGGTCCAGAAACAAGAGACCCAGTACTTC,CASSAVQKQETQYF
15,TRBV27,TRBJ1-5,TRBD1,.,TGTGCCAGCAGTTTCCTGGGACAGGGGGATCAGCCCCAGCATTTT,CASSFLGQGDQPQHF
15,TRBV7-3,TRBJ2-5,TRBD2,.,TGTGCCAGCAGCATGACTAGCGGGAGTTATGAGACCCAGTACTTC,CASSMTSGSYETQYF
15,TRBV18,TRBJ2-3,.,.,TGTGCCAGCTCAACCGTTCTAGGACGCACAGATACGCAGTATTTT,CASSTVLGRTDTQYF
14,TRBV5-1,TRBJ2-1,TRBD1,once,TGCGCCAGCAGCGATATCACAGGGGACAATGAGCAGTTCTTC,CASSDITGDNEQFF
15,TRBV6-4,TRBJ2-1,TRBD2,many,TGTGCCAGCAGTAATGGGACTAGCGGGAGTGATGAGCAGTTCTTC,CASSNGTSGSDEQFF
15,TRBV4-1,TRBJ1-2,TRBD1,.,TGCGCCAGCAGCCTTGCCGGGACAGGGGGTTATGGCTACACCTTC,CASSLAGTGGYGYTF
14,TRBV28,TRBJ1-5,.,.,TGTGCCAGCAGTCAGCCACAGACACCGCAGCCCCAGCATTTT,CASSQPQTPQPQHF
14,TRBV9,TRBJ2-3,.,.,TGTGCCAGCAGCCTTGGGGGCGCCGGGGATACGCAGTATTTT,CASSLGGAGDTQYF
12,TRBV28,TRBJ1-2,.,.,TGTGCCAGCAGTCCGGGGAACTATGGCTACACCTTC,CASSPGNYGYTF
15,TRBV10-3,TRBJ2-2,.,.,TGTGCCATCACGAGGGGGGGAGGAGACACCGGGGAGCTGTTTTTT,CAITRGGGDTGELFF
14,TRBV5-4,TRBJ1-2,TRBD1,.,TGTGCCAGCAGCTTGGGGACAGGGGGCTTTGGCTACACCTTC,CASSLGTGGFGYTF
15,TRBV6-1,TRBJ2-5,.,.,TGTGCCAGCAGTGTGATAACAGGCAACCAAGAGACCCAGTACTTC,CASSVITGNQETQYF
16,TRBV5-1,TRBJ1-2,TRBD1,.,TGCGCCAGCAGCGTCAGACAGGGGGCGACTACAAATGGCTACACCTTC,CASSVRQGATTNGYTF
18,TRBV10-1,TRBJ2-1,TRBD2,.,TGCGCCAGCAGTGAAGGAACTAGCGGGAGTTGTTCCTACAATGAGCAGTTCTTC,CASSEGTSGSCSYNEQFF
16,TRBV19,TRBJ2-1,.,.,TGTGCCAGTAGTCTCCAACCAAACTCCCTATTTGGTGAGCAGTTCTTC,CASSLQPNSLFGEQFF
13,TRBV27,TRBJ2-7,TRBD1,few,TGTGCCAGCAGTTTGCTGACAGGGGTGGAGCAGTACTTC,CASSLLTGVEQYF
15,TRBV7-9,TRBJ2-1,.,.,TGTGCCAGCAGTTTAGCGGTGGTTACCTACAATGAGCAGTTCTTC,CASSLAVVTYNEQFF
15,TRBV6-5,TRBJ2-1,TRBD2,.,TGTGCCAGCAGTTACTTGACGGGGGGAGACAATGAGCAGTTCTTC,CASSYLTGGDNEQFF
15,TRBV27,TRBJ1-5,.,.,TGTGCCAGCAGTTTAAATCGGCAGGGCAATCAGCCCCAGCATTTT,CASSLNRQGNQPQHF
16,TRBV7-2,TRBJ2-7,TRBD2,.,TGTGCCAGCAGCCCCCAAGGACTAGCTCTTGCCTACGAGCAGTACTTC,CASSPQGLALAYEQYF
13,TRBV10-2,TRBJ2-7,.,.,TGCGCCAGTGGAACGGGCGGGGCCTACGAGCAGTACTTC,CASGTGGAYEQYF
13,TRBV28,TRBJ2-7,.,.,TGTGCCAGCAGGTCAGGGTATACCTACGAGCAGTACTTC,CASRSGYTYEQYF
16,TRBV11-2,TRBJ2-7,TRBD2,.,TGTGCCAGCAGCAATGCCGCCGGGACTAACTCCTACGAGCAGTACTTC,CASSNAAGTNSYEQYF
15,TRBV30,TRBJ1-6,TRBD1,once,TGTGCCTGGAGTTTCAGGACAGGGGGCAGCTCACCCCTCCACTTT,CAWSFRTGGSSPLHF
12,TRBV2,TRBJ2-7,.,.,TGTGCCAGCAGGGTTCACTCCTACGAGCAGTACTTC,CASRVHSYEQYF
15,TRBV28,TRBJ2-5,.,.,TGTGCCAGCAAAACCCCGACGCAGGGATTCGGGACCCAGTACTTC,CASKTPTQGFGTQYF
16,TRBV7-8,TRBJ2-1,TRBD2,.,TGTGCCAGCCGCCGTGTAGCGGGTTCCTCCTACAATGAGCAGTTCTTC,CASRRVAGSSYNEQFF
18,TRBV15,TRBJ2-1,TRBD2,.,TGTGCCACCAGCAGATACCGACCCGGACTAGCGGGGATGAATGAGCAGTTCTTC,CATSRYRPGLAGMNEQFF
14,TRBV6-4,TRBJ2-1,.,few,TGTGCCAGCAGTGAATCCCAGGAGGTCAATGAGCAGTTCTTC,CASSESQEVNEQFF
14,TRBV2,TRBJ1-2,TRBD1,few,TGTGCCAGCAGCAACAGGGGTGCGTTCTATGGCTACACCTTC,CASSNRGAFYGYTF
11,TRBV30,TRBJ1-1,.,once,TGTGCCTGGAGTGACAATACTGAAGCTTTCTTT,CAWSDNTEAFF
16,TRBV28,TRBJ1-1,.,.,TGTGCCAGCAGTTTAACAGGGACTCCTTGGGGCACTGAAGCTTTCTTT,CASSLTGTPWGTEAFF
14,TRBV29-1,TRBJ2-1,.,.,TGCAGCGCCCCAGGGCGGTCCTTGTACAATGAGCAGTTCTTC,CSAPGRSLYNEQFF
15,TRBV29-1,TRBJ2-2,TRBD2,few,TGCAGCGTTGCTGGTGGTAGCGGGAGGGGCGGGGAGCTGTTTTTT,CSVAGGSGRGGELFF
16,TRBV5-1,TRBJ2-2,.,.,TGCGCCAGCAGCTTGGCCCCAGCGGAGACCACCGGGGAGCTGTTTTTT,CASSLAPAETTGELFF
13,TRBV27,TRBJ2-7,TRBD2,.,TGTGCCAGCAGGATTCTAGCGGGACGTGAGCAGTACTTC,CASRILAGREQYF
14,TRBV7-3,TRBJ2-1,.,.,TGTGCCAGCAGCCCCGGGACGGCTTACAATGAGCAGTTCTTC,CASSPGTAYNEQFF
13,TRBV10-3,TRBJ1-2,.,.,TGTGCCATCAGTGATGGAACAGACTATGGCTACACCTTC,CAISDGTDYGYTF
11,TRBV30,TRBJ1-1,.,few,TGTGCCTGGAGCCGGGGAAATGAAGCTTTCTTT,CAWSRGNEAFF
16,TRBV28,TRBJ2-1,TRBD2,.,TGTGCCAGCAGTTTATATGCGGGAGGGCCGAGGGTTGAGCAGTTCTTC,CASSLYAGGPRVEQFF
16,TRBV4-2,TRBJ2-7,.,once,TGTGCCAGCAGCCAAGTTGCAGGGAGAACGCCCTACGAGCAGTACTTC,CASSQVAGRTPYEQYF
15,TRBV5-8,TRBJ2-3,.,once,TGTGCCAGCAGCTTGGCCGGGTCCCCAAAAGATACGCAGTATTTT,CASSLAGSPKDTQYF
19,TRBV7-6,TRBJ2-7,TRBD2,.,TGTGCCAGCAGCTTAGAAGTAAGAGCGACTAGCGGGCCCTCCTACGAGCAGTACTTC,CASSLEVRATSGPSYEQYF
16,TRBV6-5,TRBJ2-5,.,.,TGTGCCAGCAGTTACCGAGGACCGCGTACACAAGAGACCCAGTACTTC,CASSYRGPRTQETQYF
13,TRBV7-7,TRBJ2-1,TRBD2,.,TGTGCCAGCAGCCAGCGACTAGCGGATGAGCAGTTCTTC,CASSQRLADEQFF
13,TRBV5-1,TRBJ2-1,.,.,TGCGCCAGCAGCTTGCAAGATGGTAATGAGCAGTTCTTC,CASSLQDGNEQFF
15,TRBV7-2,TRBJ2-1,TRBD2,many,TGTGCCAGCAGCTTTAGCGGGAGCTCCTACAATGAGCAGTTCTTC,CASSFSGSSYNEQFF
16,TRBV9,TRBJ2-1,TRBD2,.,TGTGCCAGCAGCGACGGGACTAGCGGGAGTGTCGGTGAGCAGTTCTTC,CASSDGTSGSVGEQFF
16,TRBV28,TRBJ2-2,TRBD2,.,TGTGCCAGCCCGCCTAGCGGAGCCGCGAACACCGGGGAGCTGTTTTTT,CASPPSGAANTGELFF
14,TRBV28,TRBJ1-5,.,.,TGTGCCAGCAGTATCAGGACCGGGGGTCAGCCCCAGCATTTT,CASSIRTGGQPQHF
12,TRBV10-3,TRBJ1-2,.,.,TGTGCCATCAGTGTGGGTAACTATGGCTACACCTTC,CAISVGNYGYTF